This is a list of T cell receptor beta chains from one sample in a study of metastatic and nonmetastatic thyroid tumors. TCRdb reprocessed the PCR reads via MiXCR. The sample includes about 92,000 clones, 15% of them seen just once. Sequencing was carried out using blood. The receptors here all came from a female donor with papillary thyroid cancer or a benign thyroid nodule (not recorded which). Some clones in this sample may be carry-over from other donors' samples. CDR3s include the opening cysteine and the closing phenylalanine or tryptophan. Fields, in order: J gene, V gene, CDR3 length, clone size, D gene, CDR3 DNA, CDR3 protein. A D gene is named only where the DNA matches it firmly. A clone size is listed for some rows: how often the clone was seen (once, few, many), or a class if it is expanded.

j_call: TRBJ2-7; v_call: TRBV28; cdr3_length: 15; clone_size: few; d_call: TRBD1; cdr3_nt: TGTGCCAGCAGTCTGGGAGGACAGGGCGACTACGAGCAGTACTTC; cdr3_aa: CASSLGGQGDYEQYF
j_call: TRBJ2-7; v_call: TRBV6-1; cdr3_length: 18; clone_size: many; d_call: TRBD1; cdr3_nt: TGTGCCAGCAGTGAATCGTTTTGGGGACAGGGGGCAACCTACGAGCAGTACTTC; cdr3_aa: CASSESFWGQGATYEQYF
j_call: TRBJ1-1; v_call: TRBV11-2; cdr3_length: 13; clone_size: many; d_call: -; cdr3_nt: TGTGCCAGCAGCCACACAGGATACACTGAAGCTTTCTTT; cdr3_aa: CASSHTGYTEAFF
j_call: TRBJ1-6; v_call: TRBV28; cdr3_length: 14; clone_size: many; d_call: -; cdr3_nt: TGTGCCAGCAGTTTGTCGACGGCAAATTCACCCCTCCACTTT; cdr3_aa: CASSLSTANSPLHF
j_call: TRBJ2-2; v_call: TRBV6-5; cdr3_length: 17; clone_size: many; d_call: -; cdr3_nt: TGTGCCAGCAGTTACTCGAAGGGGCCAGGCCCCACCGGGGAGCTGTTTTTT; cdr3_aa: CASSYSKGPGPTGELFF
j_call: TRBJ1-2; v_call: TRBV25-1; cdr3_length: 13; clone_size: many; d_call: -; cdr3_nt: TGTGCCAGCAGTGAATACGTAGGGACCAGCTACACCTTC; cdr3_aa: CASSEYVGTSYTF
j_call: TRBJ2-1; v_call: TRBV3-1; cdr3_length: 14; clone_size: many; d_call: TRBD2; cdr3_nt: TGTGCCAGCACCTCTGCGGGGGAGTACAATGAGCAGTTCTTC; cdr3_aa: CASTSAGEYNEQFF
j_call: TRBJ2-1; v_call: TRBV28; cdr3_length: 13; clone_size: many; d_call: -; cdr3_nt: TGTGCCAGCAGTTTTGAGGGGTACAATGAGCAGTTCTTC; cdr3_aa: CASSFEGYNEQFF
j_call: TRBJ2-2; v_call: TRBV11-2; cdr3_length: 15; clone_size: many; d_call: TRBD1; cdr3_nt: TGTGCCAGCAGTTTGTGGGACAGCAACACCGGGGAGCTGTTTTTT; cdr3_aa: CASSLWDSNTGELFF
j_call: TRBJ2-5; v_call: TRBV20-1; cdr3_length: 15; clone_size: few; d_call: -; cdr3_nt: TGCAGTGCTAGAGAGTCTACAGGGTTGCAAGAGACCCAGTACTTC; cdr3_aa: CSARESTGLQETQYF
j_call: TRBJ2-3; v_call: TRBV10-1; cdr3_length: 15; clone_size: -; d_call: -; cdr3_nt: TGCGCCAGCAGTGAGAGTATCTCTAGCACAGATACGCAGTATTTT; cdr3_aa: CASSESISSTDTQYF
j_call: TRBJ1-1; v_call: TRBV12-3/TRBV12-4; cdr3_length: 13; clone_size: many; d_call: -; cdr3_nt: TGTGCCAGCAGTACCTGGAAGAACACTGAAGCTTTCTTT; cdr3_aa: CASSTWKNTEAFF
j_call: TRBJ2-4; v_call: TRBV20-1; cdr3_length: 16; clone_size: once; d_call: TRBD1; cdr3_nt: TGCAGTGCAACCTTAGGGACAGGTACTAGCCAAAACATTCAGTACTTC; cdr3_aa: CSATLGTGTSQNIQYF
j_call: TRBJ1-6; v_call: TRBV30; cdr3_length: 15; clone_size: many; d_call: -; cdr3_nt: TGTGCCTGGAGGGAATCGGGACTGGATAATTCACCCCTCCACTTT; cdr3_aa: CAWRESGLDNSPLHF
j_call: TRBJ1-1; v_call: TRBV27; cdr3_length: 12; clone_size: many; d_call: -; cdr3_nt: TGTGCCAGCAGACTGCCGAACACTGAAGCTTTCTTT; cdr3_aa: CASRLPNTEAFF
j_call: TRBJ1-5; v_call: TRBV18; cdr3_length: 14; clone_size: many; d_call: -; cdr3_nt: TGTGCCAGCTCACCACGGGTGATGGGGCAGCCCCAGCATTTT; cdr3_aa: CASSPRVMGQPQHF
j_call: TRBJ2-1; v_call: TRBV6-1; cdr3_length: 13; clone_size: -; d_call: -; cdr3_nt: TGTGCCAGCAGTGAAGTTAGTATAAATGAGCAGTTCTTC; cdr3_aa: CASSEVSINEQFF
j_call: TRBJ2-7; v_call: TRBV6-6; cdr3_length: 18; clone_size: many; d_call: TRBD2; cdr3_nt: TGTGCCAGCAGTTACAAGGGTTCGACTAGCACTTTCCCCTACGAGCAGTACTTC; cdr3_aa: CASSYKGSTSTFPYEQYF
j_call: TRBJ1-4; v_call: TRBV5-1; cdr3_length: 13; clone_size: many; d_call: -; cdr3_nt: TGCGCCAGCAGACAGGGACTAAATGAAAAACTGTTTTTT; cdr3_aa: CASRQGLNEKLFF
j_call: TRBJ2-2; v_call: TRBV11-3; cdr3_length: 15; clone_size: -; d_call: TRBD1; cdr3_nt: TGTGCCAGCAGCCTCCAGGGACAGATCACCGGGGAGCTGTTTTTT; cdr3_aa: CASSLQGQITGELFF